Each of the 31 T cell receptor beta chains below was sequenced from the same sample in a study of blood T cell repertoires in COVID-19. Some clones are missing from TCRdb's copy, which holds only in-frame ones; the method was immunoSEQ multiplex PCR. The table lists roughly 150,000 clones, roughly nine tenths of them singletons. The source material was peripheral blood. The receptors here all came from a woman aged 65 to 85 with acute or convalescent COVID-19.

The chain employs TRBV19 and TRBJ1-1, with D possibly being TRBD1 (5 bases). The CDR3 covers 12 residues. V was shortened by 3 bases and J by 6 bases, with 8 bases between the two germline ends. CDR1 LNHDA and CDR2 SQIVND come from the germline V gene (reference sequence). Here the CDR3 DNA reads TGTGCCAGTAGTATTCAAGGGGCTGAAGCTTTCTTT. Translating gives CASSIQGAEAFF. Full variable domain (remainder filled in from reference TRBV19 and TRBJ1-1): DGGITQSPKYLFRKEGQNVTLSCEQNLNHDAMYWYRQDPGQGLRLIYYSQIVNDFQKGDIAEGYSVSREKKESFPLTVTSAQKNPTAFYLCASSIQGAEAFFGQGTRLTVV.

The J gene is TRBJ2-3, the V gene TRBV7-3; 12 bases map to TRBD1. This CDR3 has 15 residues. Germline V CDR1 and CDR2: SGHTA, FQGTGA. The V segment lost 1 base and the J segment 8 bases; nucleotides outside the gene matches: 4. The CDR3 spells CASSLKGQGAGTQYF. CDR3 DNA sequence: TGTGCCAGCAGCTTAAAGGGACAGGGGGCTGGTACGCAGTATTTT.

CDR3 loop: CASSRRPISGTGRNYEQYV. DNA for the CDR3: TGTGCCAGCAGTCGACGGCCAATCTCGGGGACAGGGAGGAACTACGAGCAGTACGTC. J is TRBJ2-7 and V is TRBV2; 9 nucleotides agree with TRBD1. The CDR3 extends over 19 amino acids. CDR1 is SNHLY and CDR2 is FYNNEI in the germline V gene. Trimming took 5 bases from V and 3 from J; bases not matched to a gene: 20.

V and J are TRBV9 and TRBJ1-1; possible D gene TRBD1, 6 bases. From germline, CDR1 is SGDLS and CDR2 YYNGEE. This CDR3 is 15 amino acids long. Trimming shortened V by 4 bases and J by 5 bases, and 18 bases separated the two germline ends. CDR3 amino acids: CASSTLQGWGTEAFF. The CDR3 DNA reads TGTGCCAGCAGCACTCTACAGGGATGGGGGACTGAAGCTTTCTTT.

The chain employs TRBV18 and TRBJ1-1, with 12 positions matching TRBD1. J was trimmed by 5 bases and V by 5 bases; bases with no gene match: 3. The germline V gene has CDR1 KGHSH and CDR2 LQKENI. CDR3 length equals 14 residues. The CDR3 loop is CASSTGQGATEAFF. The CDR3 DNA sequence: TGTGCCAGCTCAACGGGACAGGGGGCAACTGAAGCTTTCTTT.

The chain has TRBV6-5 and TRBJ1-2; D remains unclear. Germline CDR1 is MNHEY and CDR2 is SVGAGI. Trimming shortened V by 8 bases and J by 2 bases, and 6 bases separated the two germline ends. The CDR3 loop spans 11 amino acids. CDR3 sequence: CASGQNYGYTF. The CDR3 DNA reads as TGTGCCAGCGGGCAGAACTATGGCTACACCTTC.

CDR3 sequence (DNA): TGTGCCAGTAGTAGGGCGGGGTCAGTTACAGATACGCAGTATTTT. Amino acid sequence: CASSRAGSVTDTQYF. The V call is TRBV19, the J call TRBJ2-3; maybe TRBD2 (6 bases). Germline lookup yields CDR1 LNHDA and CDR2 SQIVND (reference sequence). The V gene lost 4 bases and the J gene lost 3 bases, with 14 bases spanning the gap. The CDR3 is 15 residues long.

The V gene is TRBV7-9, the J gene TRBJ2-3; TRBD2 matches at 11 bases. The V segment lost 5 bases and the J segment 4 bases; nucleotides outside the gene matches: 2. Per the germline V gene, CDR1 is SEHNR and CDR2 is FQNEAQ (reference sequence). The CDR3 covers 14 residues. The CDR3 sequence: CASSKLAGADTQYF. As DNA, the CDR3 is TGTGCCAGCAGCAAACTAGCGGGGGCAGATACGCAGTATTTT.

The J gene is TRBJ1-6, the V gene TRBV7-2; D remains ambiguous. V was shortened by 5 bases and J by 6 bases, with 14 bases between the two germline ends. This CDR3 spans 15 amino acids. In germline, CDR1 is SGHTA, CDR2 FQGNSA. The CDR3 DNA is TGTGCCAGCAGCCTACTGGTCGAGGGTAATTCACCCCTCCACTTT. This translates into CASSLLVEGNSPLHF.

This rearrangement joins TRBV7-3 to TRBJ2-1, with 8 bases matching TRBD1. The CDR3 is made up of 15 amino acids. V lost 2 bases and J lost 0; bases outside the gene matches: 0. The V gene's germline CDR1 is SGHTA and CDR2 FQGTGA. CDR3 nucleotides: TGTGCCAGCAGCTTAGGACAGGGCTCCTACAATGAGCAGTTCTTC. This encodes CASSLGQGSYNEQFF.

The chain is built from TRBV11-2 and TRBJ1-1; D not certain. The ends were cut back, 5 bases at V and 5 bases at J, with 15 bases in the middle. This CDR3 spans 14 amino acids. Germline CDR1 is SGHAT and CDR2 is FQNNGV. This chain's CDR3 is CASSAASAGTEAFF. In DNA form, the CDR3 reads TGTGCCAGCAGCGCCGCGTCCGCGGGGACTGAAGCTTTCTTT.

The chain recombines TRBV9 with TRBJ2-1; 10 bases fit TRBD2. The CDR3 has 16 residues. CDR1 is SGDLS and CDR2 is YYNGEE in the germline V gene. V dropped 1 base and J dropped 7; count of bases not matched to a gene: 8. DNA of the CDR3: TGTGCCAGCAGCGTAATGGCTAGCGGGGGCTTGAATGAGCAGTTCTTC. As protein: CASSVMASGGLNEQFF.

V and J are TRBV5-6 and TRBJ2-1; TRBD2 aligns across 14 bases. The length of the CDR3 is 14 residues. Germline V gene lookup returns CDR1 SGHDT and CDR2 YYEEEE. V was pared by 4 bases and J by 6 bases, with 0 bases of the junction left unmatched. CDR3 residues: CASSGLAGGNEQFF. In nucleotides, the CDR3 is TGTGCCAGCAGCGGACTAGCGGGGGGCAATGAGCAGTTCTTC.

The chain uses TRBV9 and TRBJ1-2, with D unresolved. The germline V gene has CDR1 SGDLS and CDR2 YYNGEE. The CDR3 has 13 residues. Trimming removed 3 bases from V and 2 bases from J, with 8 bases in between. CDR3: CASSGGGNYGYTF. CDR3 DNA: TGTGCCAGCAGCGGAGGAGGGAACTATGGCTACACCTTC.

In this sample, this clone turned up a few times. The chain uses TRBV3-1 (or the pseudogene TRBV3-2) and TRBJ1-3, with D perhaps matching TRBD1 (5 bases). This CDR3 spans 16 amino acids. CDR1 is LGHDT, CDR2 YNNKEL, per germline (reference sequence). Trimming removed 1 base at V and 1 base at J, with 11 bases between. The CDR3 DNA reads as TGTGCCAGCAGCCAAGCGGCAGGGTCATCTGGAAACACCATATATTTT. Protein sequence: CASSQAAGSSGNTIYF.

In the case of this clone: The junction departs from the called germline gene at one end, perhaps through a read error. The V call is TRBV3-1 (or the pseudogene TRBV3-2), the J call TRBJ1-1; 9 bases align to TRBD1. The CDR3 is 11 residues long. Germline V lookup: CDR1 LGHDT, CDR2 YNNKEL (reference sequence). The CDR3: CASSQGGQGNF. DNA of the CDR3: TGTGCCAGCAGCCAAGGGGGACAGGGAAACTTT.

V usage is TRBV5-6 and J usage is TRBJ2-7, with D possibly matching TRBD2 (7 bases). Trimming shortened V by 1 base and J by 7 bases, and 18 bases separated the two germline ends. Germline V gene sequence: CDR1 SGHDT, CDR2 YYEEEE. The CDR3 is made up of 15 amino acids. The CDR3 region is CASSLRGARVGEQYV. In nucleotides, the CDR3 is TGTGCCAGCAGCTTGCGGGGGGCCAGAGTTGGGGAGCAGTACGTC.

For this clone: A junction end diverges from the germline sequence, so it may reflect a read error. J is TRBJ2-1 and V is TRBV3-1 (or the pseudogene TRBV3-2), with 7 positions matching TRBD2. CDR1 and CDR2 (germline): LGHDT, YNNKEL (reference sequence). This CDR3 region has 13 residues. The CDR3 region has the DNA TGTGCCAGCAGCCAAGAAGGTGGGCGGGAGCCGTTCTTC. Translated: CASSQEGGREPFF.

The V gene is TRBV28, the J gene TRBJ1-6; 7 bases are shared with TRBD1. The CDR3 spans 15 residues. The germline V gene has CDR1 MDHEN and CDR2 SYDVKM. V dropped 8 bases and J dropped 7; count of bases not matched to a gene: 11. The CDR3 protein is CASQGGRVANSPLHF. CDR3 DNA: TGTGCCAGCCAAGGGGGCAGGGTGGCGAATTCACCCCTCCACTTT.

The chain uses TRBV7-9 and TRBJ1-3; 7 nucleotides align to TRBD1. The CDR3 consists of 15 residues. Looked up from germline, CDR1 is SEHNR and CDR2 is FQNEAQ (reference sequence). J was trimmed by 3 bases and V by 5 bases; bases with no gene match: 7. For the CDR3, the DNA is TGTGCCAGCAGCCACAGGGGAATGGGTGGAAACACCATATATTTT. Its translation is CASSHRGMGGNTIYF.

CDR3 loop: CASTHTGGAGNQPQHF. In DNA, the CDR3 is TGTGCCAGTACCCATACAGGGGGCGCGGGCAATCAGCCCCAGCATTTT. This chain links TRBV19 with TRBJ1-5; the match to TRBD1 covers 9 bases. Losses at the gene ends were 7 bases for V and 2 bases for J; bases not matched to a gene: 9. Germline values: CDR1 LNHDA, CDR2 SQIVND (reference sequence). The CDR3 sequence is 16 residues long.

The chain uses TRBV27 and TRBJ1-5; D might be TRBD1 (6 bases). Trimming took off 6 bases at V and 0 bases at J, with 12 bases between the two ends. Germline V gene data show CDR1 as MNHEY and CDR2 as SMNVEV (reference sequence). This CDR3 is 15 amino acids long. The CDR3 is CASSPGGASNQPQHF. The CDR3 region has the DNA TGTGCCAGCAGCCCTGGGGGCGCTAGCAATCAGCCCCAGCATTTT.

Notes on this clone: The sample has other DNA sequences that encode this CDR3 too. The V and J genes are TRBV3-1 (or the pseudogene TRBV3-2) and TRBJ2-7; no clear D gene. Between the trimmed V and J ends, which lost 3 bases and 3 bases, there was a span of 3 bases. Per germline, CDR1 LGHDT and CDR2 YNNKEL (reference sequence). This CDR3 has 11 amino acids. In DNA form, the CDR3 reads TGTGCCAGCAGCCACAGCTACGAGCAGTACTTC. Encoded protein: CASSHSYEQYF.

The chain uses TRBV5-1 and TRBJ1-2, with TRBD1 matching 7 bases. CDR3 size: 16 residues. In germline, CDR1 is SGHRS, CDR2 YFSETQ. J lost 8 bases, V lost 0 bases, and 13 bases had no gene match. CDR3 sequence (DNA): TGCGCCAGCAGCTTGGCGCAAACTACAGGGGCGGGGGGCTACACCTTC. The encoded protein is CASSLAQTTGAGGYTF.

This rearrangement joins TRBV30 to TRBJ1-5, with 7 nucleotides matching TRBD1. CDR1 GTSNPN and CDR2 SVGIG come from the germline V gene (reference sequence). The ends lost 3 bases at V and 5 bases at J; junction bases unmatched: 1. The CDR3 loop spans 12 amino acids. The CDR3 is CAWSQGDQPQHF. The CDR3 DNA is TGTGCCTGGAGCCAGGGGGATCAGCCCCAGCATTTT.

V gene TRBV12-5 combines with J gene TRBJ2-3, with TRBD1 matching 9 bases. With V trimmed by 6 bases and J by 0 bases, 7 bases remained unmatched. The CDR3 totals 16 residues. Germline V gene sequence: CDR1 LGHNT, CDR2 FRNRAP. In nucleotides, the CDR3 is TGTGCTAGTGGCCGGGGGGACAGGGTTAGCACAGATACGCAGTATTTT. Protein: CASGRGDRVSTDTQYF.

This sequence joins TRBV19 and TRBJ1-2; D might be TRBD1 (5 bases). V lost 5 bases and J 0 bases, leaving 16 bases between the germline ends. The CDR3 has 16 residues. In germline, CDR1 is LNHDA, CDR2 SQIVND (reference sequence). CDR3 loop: CASSVDNAVPNYGYTF. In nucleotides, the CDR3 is TGTGCCAGTAGTGTGGACAATGCGGTACCTAACTATGGCTACACCTTC.

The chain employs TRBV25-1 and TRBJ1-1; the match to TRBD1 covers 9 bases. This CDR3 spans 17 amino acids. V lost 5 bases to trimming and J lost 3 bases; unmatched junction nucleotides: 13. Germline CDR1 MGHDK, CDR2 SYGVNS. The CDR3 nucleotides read TGTGCCAGCAGTAGAAGTTCCGGGACAGGGATCTACACTGAAGCTTTCTTT. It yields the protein CASSRSSGTGIYTEAFF.

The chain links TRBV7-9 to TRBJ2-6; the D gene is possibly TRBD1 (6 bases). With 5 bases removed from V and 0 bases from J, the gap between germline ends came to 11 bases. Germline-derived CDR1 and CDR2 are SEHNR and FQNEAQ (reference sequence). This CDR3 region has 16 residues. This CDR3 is CASSLTGFSGANVLTF. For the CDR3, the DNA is TGTGCCAGCAGCCTAACAGGGTTCTCTGGGGCCAACGTCCTGACTTTC.

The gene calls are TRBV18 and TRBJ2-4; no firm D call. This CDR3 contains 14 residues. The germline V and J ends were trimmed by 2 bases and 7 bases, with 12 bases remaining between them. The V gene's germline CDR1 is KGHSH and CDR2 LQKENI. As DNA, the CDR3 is TGTGCCAGCTCACCAGGGTTGGCGGCGAACATTCAGTACTTC. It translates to CASSPGLAANIQYF.

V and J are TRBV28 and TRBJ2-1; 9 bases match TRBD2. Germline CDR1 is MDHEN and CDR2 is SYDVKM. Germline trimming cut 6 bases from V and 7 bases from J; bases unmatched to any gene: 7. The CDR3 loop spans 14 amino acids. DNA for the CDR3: TGTGCCAGCAGCCTCCGGACTAGCGCTAATGAGCAGTTCTTC. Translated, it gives CASSLRTSANEQFF.